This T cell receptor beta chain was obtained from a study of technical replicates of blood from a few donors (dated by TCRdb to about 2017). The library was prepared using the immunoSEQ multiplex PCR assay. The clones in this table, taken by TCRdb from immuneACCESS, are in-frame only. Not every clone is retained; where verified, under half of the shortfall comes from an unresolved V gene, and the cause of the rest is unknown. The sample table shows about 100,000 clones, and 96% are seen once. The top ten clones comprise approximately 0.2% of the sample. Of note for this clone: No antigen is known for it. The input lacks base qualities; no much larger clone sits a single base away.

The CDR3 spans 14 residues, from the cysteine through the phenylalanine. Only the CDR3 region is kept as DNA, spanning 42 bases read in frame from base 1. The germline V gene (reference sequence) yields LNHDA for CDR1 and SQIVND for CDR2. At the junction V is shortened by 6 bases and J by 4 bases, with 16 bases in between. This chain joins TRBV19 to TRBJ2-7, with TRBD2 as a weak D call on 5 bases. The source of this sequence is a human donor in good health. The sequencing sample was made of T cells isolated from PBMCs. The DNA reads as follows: TGTGCCAGTAGCCTTAGGACTGGGAATTACGAGCAGTACTTC. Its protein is CASSLRTGNYEQYF.